Included here is one T cell receptor (beta chain) sequence, with context. The use of genomic DNA as template underpinned the TCR beta VDJ and CDR3 profiling. TCRdb re-called the reads through MiXCR, storing one row per CDR3 protein. The profile covers some 280,000 distinct CDR3 sequences, with around 60% appearing a single time and 6.5% to 10% taken by the ten largest. The record originates from a study of CD8+CD57+ T cells in acquired aplastic anemia. In germline, CDR1 is WNHNN, CDR2 SYGVQD (reference sequence). Trimming shortened V by 1 base and J by 8 bases, and 10 bases separated the two germline ends. CDR3 size: 13 residues.

The receptor comes from a human donor with severe aplastic anemia or a healthy control (not recorded which). The V and J genes are TRBV10-1 and TRBJ2-3; D possibly corresponds to TRBD2 (5 bases). The sample taken for sequencing was sorted CD4+, CD8+, or CD8+CD57+ T cells (not recorded which) from PBMCs. CDR3 in DNA: TGCGCCAGCAGTGAGTGGCTAGCTGGTACGCAGTATTTT. It codes for CASSEWLAGTQYF.